Presented here are 19 T cell receptor beta chains from one specimen sequenced in a study of Tregs in tolerant kidney transplant recipients. Here immunoSEQ multiplex PCR was the method, and the copy in TCRdb shows in-frame clones only, minus some. The sample records 50,000 to 80,000 clones, 95% to 98% being singletons. Material: Tregs from blood, obtained before the transplant. All receptors come from a human donor who received a combined kidney and bone marrow transplant.

The CDR3 nucleotides are TGTGCCAGCAGCTTGAGCGGGAAAAAAGAGACCCAGTACTTC. Protein product: CASSLSGKKETQYF. The chain carries TRBV7-2 and TRBJ2-5; TRBD2 agrees at 7 bases. V lost 3 bases, J lost 3 bases, and 4 bases stayed unmatched. The CDR3 spans 14 residues. The germline CDR1 and CDR2 sequences are SGHTA and FQGNSA.

The chain has TRBV4-3 and TRBJ1-3; D gene uncertain. With 0 bases removed from V and 0 bases from J, the gap between germline ends came to 12 bases. The germline CDR1 and CDR2 sequences are LGHNA and YSLEER. The CDR3 contains 17 residues. The CDR3 is CASSQEVRTYSGNTIYF. The CDR3 coding sequence is TGCGCCAGCAGCCAAGAGGTCCGGACTTACTCTGGAAACACCATATATTTT.

The chain couples TRBV19 to TRBJ2-6; weak D call: TRBD1 (5 bases). V lost 5 bases to trimming and J lost 0 bases, with 11 bases between them. The CDR3 consists of 16 residues. Germline assignment: CDR1 LNHDA and CDR2 SQIVND (reference sequence). The CDR3 DNA reads TGTGCCAGTAGTCGGACACCTTCCTCTGGGGCCAACGTCCTGACTTTC. This gives the protein CASSRTPSSGANVLTF.

This chain links TRBV15 with TRBJ1-1; perhaps TRBD1 as D (6 bases). Germline V gene data show CDR1 as LNHNV and CDR2 as YYDKDF (reference sequence). The CDR3 has 20 amino acids. Trimming removed 3 bases from V and 0 bases from J, with 26 bases in between. In DNA, the CDR3 is TGTGCCACCAGCAGCCCACATGGGACATACAAAACCCAGATGAACACTGAAGCTTTCTTT. It encodes CATSSPHGTYKTQMNTEAFF.

The J gene is TRBJ2-7, the V gene TRBV29-1; 7 nucleotides agree with TRBD1. The CDR3 spans 12 residues. The junction had 6 bases not matched to a gene; V was cut back by 3 bases and J by 7 bases. Germline CDR1 is SQVTM and CDR2 is ANQGSEA. CDR3 amino acids: CSVEQTGREQYF. The CDR3 bases are TGCAGCGTTGAGCAGACAGGGCGAGAGCAGTACTTC.

The CDR3 here is CASASSGTYNSPLHF. The CDR3 coding sequence is TGTGCCAGCGCCTCCTCGGGGACCTATAATTCACCCCTCCACTTT. V and J are TRBV5-6 and TRBJ1-6; D is undetermined. The V end lost 7 bases, the J end lost 2 bases, and 13 bases lay between the germline ends. Germline V gene lookup returns CDR1 SGHDT and CDR2 YYEEEE. CDR3 size: 15 residues.

This clone was seen once. This rearrangement joins TRBV27 to TRBJ2-7, with unresolved D. Between the trimmed V and J ends, which lost 6 bases and 6 bases, there was a span of 18 bases. There are 14 residues in the CDR3. Germline CDR1 MNHEY, CDR2 SMNVEV (reference sequence). CDR3 coding DNA: TGTGCCAGCAGCCTAAATAAAGTGCGCTGCGAGCAGTACTTC. This sequence encodes CASSLNKVRCEQYF.

Regarding this clone: The junction differs from germline at one of its ends, possibly a read error. This chain links TRBV29-1 with TRBJ1-1; D unresolved. The CDR3 covers 14 residues. Germline V gene data show CDR1 as SQVTM and CDR2 as ANQGSEA. The CDR3 region is CSVKEGSMNTEAFF. The CDR3 region has the DNA TGCAGCGTTAAAGAGGGCAGCATGAACACTGAAGCTTTCTTT.

The rearrangement uses TRBV5-4 and TRBJ1-2; possibly TRBD1 for D (6 bases). V dropped 4 bases and J dropped 5 bases, with 18 bases sitting between them. The germline V gene encodes CDR1 SGHNT and CDR2 YYREEE (reference sequence). There are 15 residues in the CDR3. This CDR3 reads CASSLRQGQGYGYTF. CDR3 DNA: TGTGCCAGCAGCCTAAGGCAGGGACAAGGGTATGGCTACACCTTC. The entire variable domain, with the rest obtained from reference TRBV5-4 and TRBJ1-2, is as follows: ETGVTQSPTHLIKTRGQQVTLRCSSQSGHNTVSWYQQALGQGPQFIFQYYREEENGRGNFPPRFSGLQFPNYSSELNVNALELDDSALYLCASSLRQGQGYGYTFGSGTRLTVV.

The chain joins TRBV4-2 to TRBJ2-7, with 7 bases aligning to TRBD1. CDR3 length: 16 amino acids. V lost 7 bases and J lost 4; bases outside the gene matches: 16. Germline CDR1 and CDR2: LGHNA and YNFKEQ. The CDR3 region is CASTYYFGTDPYEQYF. The DNA for the CDR3 is TGTGCCAGCACCTACTATTTCGGGACAGACCCTTACGAGCAGTACTTC.

The chain combines TRBV19 with TRBJ1-1; the D gene is possibly TRBD1 (5 bases). This CDR3 is 16 amino acids long. V lost 0 bases, J lost 1 base, and 12 bases lay in between. Per germline, CDR1 LNHDA and CDR2 SQIVND (reference sequence). DNA for the CDR3: TGTGCCAGTAGTATAGAGGCGCTAACAGGGAACACTGAAGCTTTCTTT. This codes for CASSIEALTGNTEAFF.

The rearrangement uses TRBV5-1 and TRBJ2-1; possibly TRBD1 for D (7 bases). The CDR3 has 14 amino acids. The V gene lost 4 bases and the J gene lost 1 base, with 9 bases spanning the gap. Germline assignment: CDR1 SGHRS and CDR2 YFSETQ. DNA of the CDR3: TGCGCCAGCAGCGCGGGACAGTCCTACAATGAGCAGTTCTTC. As protein: CASSAGQSYNEQFF.

This chain joins TRBV15 and TRBJ2-1; 7 nucleotides match TRBD2. Germline V gene lookup returns CDR1 LNHNV and CDR2 YYDKDF (reference sequence). Trimming removed 1 base from V and 4 bases from J; junction bases left unmatched: 7. The CDR3 has 16 residues. CDR3 DNA: TGTGCCACCAGCAGAGGGGGGGGAAACCGTTACAATGAGCAGTTCTTC. Residues: CATSRGGGNRYNEQFF.

This chain uses TRBV30 with TRBJ2-1; D unclear. Germline assignment: CDR1 GTSNPN and CDR2 SVGIG (reference sequence). V dropped 1 base and J dropped 6 bases, with 13 bases sitting between them. This CDR3 contains 14 residues. DNA of the CDR3: TGTGCCTGGAGTGGCGGAGTATTACTCAATGAGCAGTTCTTC. This encodes CAWSGGVLLNEQFF.

The chain joins TRBV7-8 to TRBJ1-3; possible D gene TRBD1, 6 bases. Germline CDR1 is SGHVS and CDR2 is FQNEAQ. V shed 0 bases and J shed 0 bases, with 9 bases lying between them. CDR3 length: 16 amino acids. This CDR3 is CASSLATGHSGNTIYF. CDR3 coding DNA: TGTGCCAGCAGCTTAGCGACAGGACACTCTGGAAACACCATATATTTT.

As regards this clone: Distinct nucleotide sequences in the sample also encode this CDR3. V and J are TRBV10-3 and TRBJ2-7; 11 bases map to TRBD2. The CDR3 spans 16 residues. Germline-derived CDR1 and CDR2 are ENHRY and SYGVKD. With V trimmed by 4 bases and J by 3 bases, 8 bases remained unmatched. The CDR3 DNA sequence: TGTGCCATCAGTGTAAGATCCGGGACTAGCGGCTACGAGCAGTACTTC. Residues: CAISVRSGTSGYEQYF.

V and J are TRBV5-8 and TRBJ2-7; 8 nucleotides agree with TRBD2. Germline assignment: CDR1 SGHTS and CDR2 YDEGEE. V gave up 4 bases and J gave up 9 bases; unmatched junction bases: 6. The CDR3 runs 12 residues. CDR3 amino acids: CASSPYRGGQYF. The CDR3 DNA sequence: TGTGCCAGCAGCCCTTACCGGGGGGGGCAGTACTTC.

The genes are TRBV20-1 and TRBJ2-5; 7 nucleotides match TRBD1. Germline V gives CDR1 DFQATT, CDR2 SNEGSKA (reference sequence). The CDR3 consists of 11 residues. V was clipped by 6 bases and J by 3 bases; unmatched bases: 1. This CDR3 reads CSAGTEETQYF. The CDR3 DNA follows: TGCAGTGCGGGGACAGAAGAGACCCAGTACTTC.

This chain connects TRBV10-3 to TRBJ1-2; 8 positions agree with TRBD1. V dropped 7 bases and J dropped 8; count of bases not matched to a gene: 12. The germline V gene has CDR1 ENHRY and CDR2 SYGVKD. The CDR3 has 14 residues. DNA for the CDR3: TGTGCCATCACCAACTCGGACAGGGCTGGCGGCTACACCTTC. It translates to CAITNSDRAGGYTF.